The rows below give T cell receptor beta chains drawn from one sample of a study of blood T cell repertoires in COVID-19. Clones were read by immunoSEQ multiplex PCR, and TCRdb kept only the in-frame ones, dropping some. The table has about 220,000 clones, around 82% seen once; the top ten hold 3% to 4.5%. The sample consisted of peripheral blood. Receptors were obtained from a woman older than 75 with acute or convalescent COVID-19. Each CDR3 is given with its conserved first and last residue. D genes are given only for firm matches. A clone size is listed for some rows: how often the clone was seen (once, few, many), or a class if it is expanded.

TRBJ1-2 | TRBV29-1 | few | TRBD1 | TGCAGCGTTGAAAAACAGGGGAGCTATGGCTACACCTTC | CSVEKQGSYGYTF
TRBJ1-1 | TRBV12-2 | - | - | TGTGCAAGTCGCTTAGGGAGGGGAGGGAACACTGAAGCTTTCTTT | CASRLGRGGNTEAFF
TRBJ1-1 | TRBV5-6 | - | - | TGTGCCAGCAGCTTTTTCTCACGCAGGGACACTGAAGCTTTCTTT | CASSFFSRRDTEAFF
TRBJ1-2 | TRBV6-5 | - | TRBD1 | TGTGCCAGCGGTACTGACTACAGGGGGTTCGATGGCTACACCTTC | CASGTDYRGFDGYTF
TRBJ2-2 | TRBV7-9 | - | TRBD1 | TGTGCCAGCAGCTTAGCCACAGGGGTTGGGACCGGGGAGCTGTTTTTT | CASSLATGVGTGELFF
TRBJ1-3 | TRBV6-1 | - | - | TGTGCCAGCAGTGATCAGGGTCCGGGAAACACCATATATTTT | CASSDQGPGNTIYF
TRBJ1-1 | TRBV11-3 | - | - | TGTGCCAGCAGCCCTAACCCGATGAACACTGAAGCTTTCTTT | CASSPNPMNTEAFF
TRBJ2-3 | TRBV7-8 | - | TRBD2 | TGTGCCAGCAGCACACTGGGGGGGGAGATCACAGATACGCAGTATTTT | CASSTLGGEITDTQYF
TRBJ2-3 | TRBV7-9 | - | - | TGTGCCAGCAGCTCCTCCTCAGATACGCAGTATTTT | CASSSSSDTQYF
TRBJ2-6 | TRBV10-3 | - | - | TGTGCCATCAGTGAGGGAGCCTCTGGGGCCAACGTCCTGACTTTC | CAISEGASGANVLTF
TRBJ2-7 | TRBV6-5 | - | TRBD1 | TGTGCCAGCACCCCGGGACAGGGGTCATACGAGCAGTACTTC | CASTPGQGSYEQYF
TRBJ1-6 | TRBV5-8 | - | - | TGTGCCAGCAGCTTGGAAACAGCCTATAATTCACCCCTCCACTTT | CASSLETAYNSPLHF
TRBJ2-1 | TRBV11-2 | - | - | TGTGCCAGCAGCTCATTGATGAGCCAATTCTACAATGAGCAGTTCTTC | CASSSLMSQFYNEQFF
TRBJ2-5 | TRBV5-1 | - | TRBD2 | TGCGCCAGCAGCTTGGGACCGGGACTAGCTTCAGAGACCCAGTACTTC | CASSLGPGLASETQYF
TRBJ2-3 | TRBV11-2 | - | - | TGTGCCAGCAGCCAGACGAGGGATACGCAGTATTTT | CASSQTRDTQYF
TRBJ2-2 | TRBV2 | - | TRBD1 | TGTGCCAGCAGGGGACAGATCGACACCGGGGAGCTGTTTTTT | CASRGQIDTGELFF
TRBJ1-2 | TRBV3-1/TRBV3-2 | - | TRBD1 | TGTGCCAGCGCCTTCGGGACAGGGAACTATGGCTACACCTTC | CASAFGTGNYGYTF
TRBJ1-1 | TRBV11-2 | - | - | TGTGCCAGCAGCTTAGGGCGGGGAATGGGGAACACTGAAGCTTTCTTT | CASSLGRGMGNTEAFF
TRBJ2-7 | TRBV6-2/TRBV6-3 | once | - | TGTGCCAGCAGTTGGGCCACCTACGAGCAGTACTTC | CASSWATYEQYF
TRBJ2-3 | TRBV14 | - | TRBD2 | TGTGCCAGCAGCCCTAGCGGGGGGTTCGGCACAGATACGCAGTATTTT | CASSPSGGFGTDTQYF
TRBJ1-2 | TRBV5-1 | - | TRBD1 | TGCGCCAGCAGCGTAGGACAGGGTCTATATGGCTACACCTTC | CASSVGQGLYGYTF
TRBJ1-3 | TRBV7-9 | - | - | TGTGCCAGCAGCCCAGGGCCTAGCTCTGGAAACACCATATATTTT | CASSPGPSSGNTIYF
TRBJ2-2 | TRBV7-3 | - | - | TGTGCCAGCAGCTTAGGACCAACAGGGCTCACCGGGGAGCTGTTTTTT | CASSLGPTGLTGELFF
TRBJ1-6 | TRBV28 | - | TRBD1 | TGTGCCAGCAGTTTGGGGGGACAGGACTCTTCACCCCTCCACTTT | CASSLGGQDSSPLHF
TRBJ2-3 | TRBV2 | - | TRBD2 | TGTGCCAGCAAAACCGGGACTAGCGGCACAGATACGCAGTATTTT | CASKTGTSGTDTQYF